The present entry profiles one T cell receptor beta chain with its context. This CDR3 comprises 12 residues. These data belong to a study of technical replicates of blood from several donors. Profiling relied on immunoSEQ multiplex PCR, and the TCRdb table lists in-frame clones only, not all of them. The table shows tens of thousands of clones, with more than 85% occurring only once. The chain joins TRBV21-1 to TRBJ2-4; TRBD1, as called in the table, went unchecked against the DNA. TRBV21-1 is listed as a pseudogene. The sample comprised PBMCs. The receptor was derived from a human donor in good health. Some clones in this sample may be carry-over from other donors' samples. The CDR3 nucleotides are TGTGCCAACCTTCCTCATTCAGGGATTCAGTACTTC. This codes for CANLPHSGIQYF.